This T cell receptor beta chain was identified during a study of memory CD4+ T cells and cytomegalovirus serostatus. Germline lookup yields CDR1 SGHKS and CDR2 YYEKEE (reference sequence). The CDR3 runs 13 residues. Between the trimmed V and J ends, which lost 2 bases and 4 bases, there was a span of 7 bases. The sort gate was single viable CD3+CD4+CD8-CD45RO+ cells for memory CD4+ T cells. Sequencing was performed with immunoSEQ multiplex PCR; in TCRdb, only in-frame clones are kept and a portion is missing. The sample consists of 45,000 to 70,000 clones, more than 65% of them appearing once. The source of this sequence is an adult in good health and CMV-seronegative. Some clones in this sample may be carry-over from other donors' samples. Source material: memory CD4+ T cells from blood. This chain joins TRBV5-5 and TRBJ1-3, with no clear D. CDR3 protein: CASSFWGGNTIYF. The CDR3, as DNA: TGTGCCAGCAGCTTTTGGGGAGGAAACACCATATATTTT.